The 26 T cell receptor beta chains below come from one sample, sequenced in a study of cytomegalovirus exposure and HLA in healthy donors. PCR amplification relied on 60 Vbeta primers (plus 13 Jbeta primers). Sequencing used immunoSEQ multiplex PCR; TCRdb keeps in-frame clones, though not all of them. The sample lists under 150,000 clones, more than 70% occurring once. Material for sequencing was PBMCs. These receptors came from a human donor in good health.

This clone was detected a few times. The V and J genes are TRBV6-5 and TRBJ1-1; maybe TRBD1 (6 bases). Germline CDR1 MNHEY, CDR2 SVGAGI. This CDR3 spans 15 amino acids. Between the trimmed V and J ends, which lost 0 bases and 3 bases, there was a span of 11 bases. The CDR3 here is CASSYSITGYTEAFF. The DNA for the CDR3 is TGTGCCAGCAGTTACTCGATCACAGGGTACACTGAAGCTTTCTTT.

This clone was detected ten times or more. This rearrangement joins TRBV25-1 to TRBJ2-1, with D maybe TRBD1 (5 bases). Germline CDR1 and CDR2: MGHDK and SYGVNS. Trimming pared 2 bases from V and 6 bases from J, leaving 8 bases between. CDR3 length: 13 amino acids. The CDR3 loop is CASSEGHGNEQFF. For the CDR3, the DNA is TGTGCCAGCAGTGAAGGACACGGCAATGAGCAGTTCTTC.

The chain is built from TRBV28 and TRBJ1-2; 7 bases agree with TRBD1. This CDR3 comprises 12 residues. Looked up from germline, CDR1 is MDHEN and CDR2 is SYDVKM. V shed 6 bases, J shed 9 bases, and the junction held 7 bases outside the gene matches. The CDR3 nucleotides are TGTGCCAGCAGATTCAGACAGGGTAGCTACACCTTC. It is translated as CASRFRQGSYTF.

The J gene is TRBJ1-1, the V gene TRBV5-1; 7 bases align to TRBD1. Germline CDR1 and CDR2: SGHRS and YFSETQ. The CDR3 length is 15 residues. The V and J ends lost 6 bases and 12 bases, in that order; junction bases with no gene match: 20. CDR3 nucleotides: TGCGCCAGCAAAGATAATGGGGGGACAGCCACTTCGACTTTCTTT. Translated, it gives CASKDNGGTATSTFF.

The CDR3 DNA is TGCGCCAGCAGCTTGTCCGGGACAGGGACAATCTACGAGCAGTACTTC. Protein product: CASSLSGTGTIYEQYF. The chain carries TRBV5-1 and TRBJ2-7; 9 bases line up with TRBD1. The CDR3 has 16 amino acids. V was pared by 1 base and J by 3 bases, with 8 bases of the junction left unmatched. Germline CDR1 SGHRS, CDR2 YFSETQ.

The rearrangement joins TRBV6-5 to TRBJ2-1; D perhaps matches TRBD2 (5 bases). Germline values: CDR1 MNHEY, CDR2 SVGAGI. The germline V and J ends were trimmed by 6 bases and 3 bases, with 15 bases remaining between them. CDR3 length: 15 residues. CDR3 sequence: CASRRRGLDYNEQFF. The CDR3 region has the DNA TGTGCCAGCAGACGCCGCGGGTTGGACTACAATGAGCAGTTCTTC.

This chain connects TRBV9 to TRBJ2-5; 13 bases line up with TRBD2. With V trimmed by 4 bases and J by 6 bases, 9 bases remained unmatched. The germline gives CDR1 SGDLS, CDR2 YYNGEE. This CDR3 has 16 residues. As DNA, the CDR3 is TGTGCCAGCAGCCCCCGACTAGCGGGGGGCCTGAAGACCCAGTACTTC. Protein sequence: CASSPRLAGGLKTQYF.

The V and J genes are TRBV4-2 and TRBJ1-2, with unresolved D. Trimming took 3 bases from V and 7 from J, leaving 12 bases between them. The germline V gene has CDR1 LGHNA and CDR2 YNFKEQ. This CDR3 spans 13 amino acids. The CDR3 region is CASSQTVEVGYTF. For the CDR3, the DNA is TGTGCCAGCAGCCAGACTGTTGAGGTTGGCTACACCTTC.

CDR3 residues: CASSTPGDRFGATYEQYF. Here the CDR3 DNA reads TGTGCCAGCAGCACTCCCGGGGACAGGTTTGGCGCAACCTACGAGCAGTACTTC. The rearrangement links TRBV7-9 to TRBJ2-5; 8 positions agree with TRBD1. The J call may be wrong; the DNA end is better matched by TRBJ2-7. This CDR3 has 18 residues. Germline V gene data show CDR1 as SEHNR and CDR2 as FQNEAQ (reference sequence).

The genes are TRBV28 and TRBJ2-7; no clear D gene. The CDR3 loop spans 11 amino acids. The V end was cut by 4 bases, the J end by 3 bases, with 4 bases between. Germline V gene lookup returns CDR1 MDHEN and CDR2 SYDVKM. CDR3 sequence reads: CASSSYYEQYF. CDR3 in DNA: TGTGCCAGCAGTTCCTACTACGAGCAGTACTTC.

This clone appeared a single time. A read error may produce the germline difference seen at one junction end. The genes are TRBV27 and TRBJ1-1, with TRBD1 matching 11 bases. The CDR3 has 13 residues. Germline CDR1 and CDR2: MNHEY and SMNVEV (reference sequence). The CDR3 bases are TGTGCCAGCAGTCTGGGACAGGGGGGCCGATCCTCGTTT. Translated: CASSLGQGGRSSF.

This clone was found a few times. The chain carries TRBV4-1 and TRBJ1-1; D is unclear. CDR3 length: 12 amino acids. With 0 bases removed from V and 7 bases from J, the gap between germline ends came to 6 bases. Germline V gives CDR1 MGHRA, CDR2 YSYEKL. The CDR3: CASSQDFYEAFF. The DNA of the CDR3 is TGCGCCAGCAGCCAAGATTTCTATGAAGCTTTCTTT.

This rearrangement joins TRBV5-6 to TRBJ2-7; possibly TRBD1 for D (6 bases). This CDR3 region has 13 residues. V was clipped by 0 bases and J by 6 bases, with 10 bases between them. CDR1 SGHDT and CDR2 YYEEEE come from the germline V gene. The chain's CDR3 is CASSLGTDFEQYF. As DNA, the CDR3 is TGTGCCAGCAGCTTGGGGACAGACTTCGAGCAGTACTTC.

The chain uses TRBV2 and TRBJ2-5, with 7 bases lining up with TRBD1. The DNA matches TRBJ2-7 better at its end, which makes the J call doubtful. Per germline, CDR1 SNHLY and CDR2 FYNNEI. The CDR3 contains 12 residues. The CDR3 DNA follows: TGTGCCAGCAGGGCTACAGGGGTCGAGCAGTACTTC. It yields the protein CASRATGVEQYF.

The chain has TRBV15 and TRBJ2-1; 16 bases align to TRBD2. Germline CDR1 LNHNV, CDR2 YYDKDF (reference sequence). After removal of 2 bases from V and 9 bases from J, the junction contained 7 bases not matched to a gene. This CDR3 spans 17 amino acids. The CDR3 bases are TGTGCCACCAGCAGAACCGGGACTAGCGGGGGGGCTGGTGAGCAGTTCTTC. It translates to CATSRTGTSGGAGEQFF.

The chain uses TRBV19 and TRBJ2-1; the match to TRBD1 covers 8 bases. Germline trimming cut 0 bases from V and 3 bases from J; bases unmatched to any gene: 10. Germline CDR1 reads LNHDA; CDR2 reads SQIVND (reference sequence). The CDR3 spans 18 residues. In DNA, the CDR3 is TGTGCCAGTAGTATAGACCCCCCCACAGGGGGATACTACAATGAGCAGTTCTTC. Amino acids: CASSIDPPTGGYYNEQFF.

This chain uses TRBV18 with TRBJ2-7; 14 positions match TRBD2. Germline-derived CDR1 and CDR2 are KGHSH and LQKENI. The V and J ends lost 4 bases and 5 bases, in that order; junction bases with no gene match: 19. The CDR3 totals 20 residues. CDR3 protein: CASSRTPPGLAGVLFHEQYF. The CDR3, as DNA: TGTGCCAGCTCACGGACACCACCGGGACTAGCGGGGGTTTTGTTCCACGAGCAGTACTTC. The full variable domain, with the rest looked up from reference TRBV18 and TRBJ2-7, is NAGVMQNPRHLVRRRGQEARLRCSPMKGHSHVYWYRQLPEEGLKFMVYLQKENIIDESGMPKERFSAEFPKEGPSILRIQQVVRGDSAAYFCASSRTPPGLAGVLFHEQYFGPGTRLTVT.

This clone was seen a single time. This chain connects TRBV27 to TRBJ2-5; 10 bases map to TRBD2. The CDR3 runs 14 residues. Germline V lookup: CDR1 MNHEY, CDR2 SMNVEV (reference sequence). With 6 bases clipped from V and 5 bases from J, the junction kept 6 bases outside the gene matches. CDR3 in DNA: TGTGCCAGCAGATACACTAGCGGGGTGGAGACCCAGTACTTC. Protein product: CASRYTSGVETQYF.

This clone was seen only a few times. The chain is built from TRBV6-5 and TRBJ1-1; D ambiguous. CDR3 length equals 13 residues. The V gene's germline CDR1 is MNHEY and CDR2 SVGAGI. V was pared by 10 bases and J by 1 base, with 13 bases between. The CDR3, as DNA: TGTGCCACCTTACGGGTAGCGAACACTGAAGCTTTCTTT. This encodes CATLRVANTEAFF.

J is TRBJ2-3 and V is TRBV7-9; 14 bases line up with TRBD2. Germline V gene data show CDR1 as SEHNR and CDR2 as FQNEAQ (reference sequence). V lost 8 bases and J lost 6; bases outside the gene matches: 7. The CDR3 consists of 15 residues. The CDR3 here is CASWGLAGVGDTQYF. The CDR3 DNA reads as TGTGCCAGCTGGGGACTAGCGGGGGTGGGGGATACGCAGTATTTT.

This clone was seen a few times. V is TRBV10-2 and J is TRBJ1-5; D is undetermined. Looked up from germline, CDR1 is WSHSY and CDR2 is SAAADI. The CDR3 is made up of 16 amino acids. V lost 3 bases and J lost 0, with 12 bases in between. The CDR3 loop reads CASSDFGVVSNQPQHF. The CDR3 DNA follows: TGCGCCAGCAGTGATTTCGGGGTGGTTAGCAATCAGCCCCAGCATTTT.

The V and J genes are TRBV18 and TRBJ1-2, with D tentatively TRBD1 (6 bases). The CDR3 loop spans 13 amino acids. The V gene's germline CDR1 is KGHSH and CDR2 LQKENI. V was clipped by 7 bases and J by 8 bases, with 17 bases between them. The CDR3 spells CASFGSGGKGYTF. For the CDR3, the DNA is TGTGCCAGCTTCGGCTCGGGGGGCAAGGGCTACACCTTC.

This chain connects TRBV5-4 to TRBJ2-3, with 8 bases matching TRBD2. The CDR3 consists of 16 residues. J was trimmed by 5 bases and V by 2 bases; bases with no gene match: 10. Germline V gene sequence: CDR1 SGHNT, CDR2 YYREEE (reference sequence). CDR3 residues: CASSFPISGERDTQYF. In DNA form, the CDR3 reads TGTGCCAGCAGCTTTCCGATTAGCGGGGAGAGAGATACGCAGTATTTT.

The chain recombines TRBV7-6 with TRBJ2-3; TRBD2 aligns across 8 bases. Trimming took 5 bases from V and 5 from J; bases not matched to a gene: 12. Germline loops: CDR1 SGHVS, CDR2 FNYEAQ. The CDR3 is 16 residues long. CDR3 in amino acids: CASSPGTREWKDTQYF. The CDR3 nucleotides are TGTGCCAGCAGCCCCGGGACTAGAGAATGGAAAGATACGCAGTATTTT.

This chain links TRBV4-2 with TRBJ2-7, with TRBD2 matching 15 bases. Germline V gene sequence: CDR1 LGHNA, CDR2 YNFKEQ. The trim removed 5 bases at V and 0 bases at J, leaving 8 bases unmatched. CDR3 size: 18 residues. The CDR3 here is CASSSRTSGGGSSYEQYF. The CDR3 nucleotides read TGTGCCAGCAGCTCAAGGACTAGCGGGGGGGGGAGCTCCTACGAGCAGTACTTC.

The chain carries TRBV7-6 and TRBJ2-7; TRBD2 matches at 8 bases. The CDR3 sequence is 13 residues long. With V trimmed by 4 bases and J by 6 bases, 5 bases remained unmatched. In germline, CDR1 is SGHVS, CDR2 FNYEAQ. The CDR3 bases are TGTGCCAGCAGCTCGGGGGGGGGCGGCGAGCAGTACTTC. The encoded protein is CASSSGGGGEQYF.